These 9 T cell receptor beta chains were sequenced from one sample in a study of blood T cells in healthy people across ages. Next came a second PCR, run for about 6 to 12 cycles, which used a sample-barcoded 5' primer along with a J-beta primer mix. Each CDR3 protein is one row after TCRdb ran MiXCR on the 5' RACE reads. The table has about 930,000 distinct CDR3 sequences, approximately 32% seen once; the top ten hold roughly 10%. These data also formed part of another study, on T cells of mothers and their children.

Sequencing was performed on blood. These receptors all come from a woman aged 40 to 50 in good health.

Note on this clonotype: A much larger clonotype is one base distant, so this may be a read error. The chain is built from TRBV29-1 and TRBJ1-4; 9 bases are shared with TRBD1. The CDR3 consists of 16 residues. The germline V gene encodes CDR1 SQVTM and CDR2 ANQGSEA. The CDR3 here is CSALGDRATTSEKLFF. The CDR3 DNA follows: TGCAGCGCCCTTGGGGACAGGGCAACAACTAGTGAAAAACTGTTTTTT.

This clonotype has only a few counts. V is TRBV20-1 and J is TRBJ1-2; 8 bases are a match to TRBD1. CDR1 DFQATT and CDR2 SNEGSKA come from the germline V gene (reference sequence). This CDR3 contains 14 residues. The CDR3 DNA is TGCAAGCTACCGTTAGGACAGGGTCCTTATGGCTACACCTTC. It codes for CKLPLGQGPYGYTF.

This clonotype turned up a few times. The chain carries TRBV28 and TRBJ1-4; no clear D gene. This CDR3 contains 11 residues. Deletions cut 4 bases from V and 5 bases from J, with 2 bases between. CDR1 and CDR2 from the germline V gene are MDHEN and SYDVKM. The CDR3 loop reads CASSWNEKLFF. In DNA, the CDR3 is TGTGCCAGCAGTTGGAATGAAAAACTGTTTTTT.

The J gene is TRBJ2-3, the V gene TRBV7-3, with D perhaps given as TRBD1 or TRBD2 (5 bases each). The CDR3 spans 18 residues. V shed 1 base and J shed 1 base, with 18 bases lying between them. CDR1 SGHTA and CDR2 FQGTGA come from the germline V gene. This chain's CDR3 is CASSLMVGGTSGTDTQYF. The CDR3 DNA sequence: TGTGCCAGCAGCTTAATGGTTGGGGGAACGTCTGGCACAGATACGCAGTATTTT.

The CDR3 loop reads CASSLDGARLTTEAFF. CDR3 sequence (DNA): TGCGCCAGCAGCTTGGATGGGGCGAGGCTTACCACTGAAGCTTTCTTT. The V and J genes are TRBV5-1 and TRBJ1-1; tentative D call: TRBD1 (5 bases). The V end lost 0 bases, the J end lost 4 bases, and 16 bases lay between the germline ends. This CDR3 spans 16 amino acids. Germline CDR1 is SGHRS and CDR2 is YFSETQ.

This clonotype appeared a single time. The chain has TRBV27 and TRBJ1-1; D is undetermined. The CDR3 is made up of 14 amino acids. CDR1 and CDR2 (germline): MNHEY, SMNVEV (reference sequence). V lost 3 bases, J lost 0 bases, and 8 bases lay in between. The CDR3 region is CASSFYRVNTEAFF. The CDR3 DNA reads as TGTGCCAGCAGTTTTTATCGGGTGAACACTGAAGCTTTCTTT.

This clonotype was found many times. V usage is TRBV20-1 and J usage is TRBJ2-7; TRBD1 agrees at 7 bases. The CDR3 totals 13 residues. V shed 2 bases, J shed 5 bases, and the junction held 6 bases outside the gene matches. Germline V gene lookup returns CDR1 DFQATT and CDR2 SNEGSKA (reference sequence). The CDR3 region is CSARRDSSHEQYF. Written as DNA, the CDR3 is TGCAGTGCTAGACGGGACAGTTCCCACGAGCAGTACTTC.

Comment on this clonotype: This sequence may be a read error, since a much larger clone differs from it by one base. This sequence joins TRBV20-1 and TRBJ2-1; TRBD2 agrees at 7 bases. Germline V gene sequence: CDR1 DFQATT, CDR2 SNEGSKA (reference sequence). CDR3 length: 11 residues. With V trimmed by 6 bases and J by 11 bases, 7 bases remained unmatched. The CDR3 nucleotides read TGCAGTGCGGCGGCGGGGGATAAGCAGTTCTTC. Its protein is CSAAAGDKQFF.

This clonotype was observed at least ten times. V is TRBV7-9 and J is TRBJ2-5, with D possibly TRBD1 on 5 matching bases. The V and J ends lost 2 bases and 4 bases respectively, with 14 bases between them. Germline loops: CDR1 SEHNR, CDR2 FQNEAQ (reference sequence). The CDR3 length is 15 residues. The CDR3 sequence: CASSLSTVRGETQYF. For the CDR3, the DNA is TGTGCCAGCAGCTTATCAACAGTAAGGGGAGAGACCCAGTACTTC. Full variable domain (remainder filled in from reference TRBV7-9 and TRBJ2-5): DTGVSQNPRHKITKRGQNVTFRCDPISEHNRLYWYRQTLGQGPEFLTYFQNEAQLEKSRLLSDRFSAERPKGSFSTLEIQRTEQGDSAMYLCASSLSTVRGETQYFGPGTRLLVL.